What follows are 29 T cell receptor beta chains derived from one specimen sequenced in a study of CD4 T cell repertoires in COVID-19. Sequencing was done directly on freshly isolated, uncultured memory T cells. This table comes from immunoSEQ multiplex PCR, and its TCRdb copy is limited to in-frame clones, with some not included. Here the sample spans about 22,000 clones, 80% to 90% being singletons. Here the sequenced sample was central memory CD4+ T cells from blood, taken before the COVID-19 pandemic. Every receptor here comes from a human donor who had COVID-19.

The chain couples TRBV5-4 to TRBJ1-1; a weak D match, TRBD1 (6 bases). CDR3 length: 16 residues. Trimming took off 3 bases at V and 4 bases at J, with 19 bases between the two ends. Germline V CDR1 and CDR2: SGHNT, YYREEE (reference sequence). Here the CDR3 DNA reads TGTGCCAGCAGCTCTAACAGGGCGCCTGGGGGCACTGAAGCTTTCTTT. This sequence encodes CASSSNRAPGGTEAFF.

The J gene is TRBJ2-5, the V gene TRBV2; TRBD1 matches at 8 bases. Losses at the gene ends were 6 bases for V and 7 bases for J; bases not matched to a gene: 7. The CDR3 is 13 residues long. Germline V lookup: CDR1 SNHLY, CDR2 FYNNEI. The CDR3 spells CASRAYDRGTQYF. The CDR3 nucleotides are TGTGCCAGCAGGGCTTACGACAGGGGGACCCAGTACTTC.

This clone appeared a few times. The V call is TRBV6-1, the J call TRBJ2-5; TRBD1 matches 9 bases. The CDR3 runs to 15 residues. Germline CDR1 and CDR2: MNHNS and SASEGT. Trimming at V came to 5 bases and at J to 5 bases, leaving 9 bases not matched to a gene. The chain's CDR3 is CASSHTQGAMETQYF. The CDR3 DNA reads TGTGCCAGCAGTCACACACAGGGGGCGATGGAGACCCAGTACTTC.

V is TRBV5-4 and J is TRBJ2-7, with D uncertain. Germline lookup yields CDR1 SGHNT and CDR2 YYREEE (reference sequence). Trimming pared 0 bases from V and 0 bases from J, leaving 10 bases between. CDR3 length: 15 amino acids. CDR3 nucleotide sequence: TGTGCCAGCAGCTTGGGGTACAGTTCCTCCTACGAGCAGTACTTC. It is translated as CASSLGYSSSYEQYF.

The CDR3 protein is CASSIDHVEGIKNSPLHF. CDR3 nucleotide sequence: TGTGCCAGTAGTATAGATCATGTGGAGGGGATAAAAAATTCACCCCTCCACTTT. V and J are TRBV19 and TRBJ1-6, with D perhaps TRBD1 (5 bases). V was pared by 0 bases and J by 7 bases, with 19 bases between. CDR3 length: 18 residues. Germline V gene lookup returns CDR1 LNHDA and CDR2 SQIVND (reference sequence).

This clone is medium-sized by share. The V and J genes are TRBV2 and TRBJ1-2; the match to TRBD1 covers 10 bases. Germline V gives CDR1 SNHLY, CDR2 FYNNEI. The length of the CDR3 is 13 residues. J lost 7 bases, V lost 8 bases, and 7 bases had no gene match. The CDR3 DNA sequence: TGTGCCAGCGTCGACAGGGGGCAGGCTGGCTACACCTTC. Encoded protein: CASVDRGQAGYTF. The full variable domain, its missing parts supplied by reference TRBV2 and TRBJ1-2, is EPEVTQTPSHQVTQMGQEVILRCVPISNHLYFYWYRQILGQKVEFLVSFYNNEISEKSEIFDDQFSVERPDGSNFTLKIRSTKLEDSAMYFCASVDRGQAGYTFGSGTRLTVV.

The chain combines TRBV5-1 with TRBJ2-1; 16 nucleotides line up with TRBD2. Germline V CDR1 and CDR2: SGHRS, YFSETQ. V lost 6 bases, J lost 10 bases, and 4 bases stayed unmatched. The CDR3 sequence is 14 residues long. CDR3 DNA: TGCGCCAGCAAGGGACTAGCGGGAGGGTTGGAGCAGTTCTTC. The encoded protein is CASKGLAGGLEQFF.

This chain joins TRBV4-1 and TRBJ2-2; D is unresolved. Germline lookup yields CDR1 MGHRA and CDR2 YSYEKL. V was shortened by 3 bases and J by 6 bases, with 14 bases between the two germline ends. The CDR3 spans 15 residues. CDR3 in DNA: TGCGCCAGCAGCCATCCCCCTCCCCCCGCCGGGGAGCTGTTTTTT. Translating gives CASSHPPPPAGELFF.

To note about this clone: Other DNA sequences in this specimen translate into the identical CDR3. This CDR3 reads CASSEPGQGYEQYF. CDR3 in DNA: TGTGCCAGCAGTGAACCAGGACAGGGCTACGAGCAGTACTTC. The chain combines TRBV6-1 with TRBJ2-7; TRBD1 agrees at 8 bases. There are 14 residues in the CDR3. Per germline, CDR1 MNHNS and CDR2 SASEGT. J was trimmed by 3 bases and V by 2 bases; bases with no gene match: 3.

This clone has more than one count but fewer than ten. The rearrangement joins TRBV29-1 to TRBJ2-2, with no clear D. V dropped 5 bases and J dropped 0 bases, with 4 bases sitting between them. CDR1 and CDR2 from the germline V gene are SQVTM and ANQGSEA. CDR3 length equals 12 residues. The CDR3 nucleotides are TGCAGCGTTCGAGCGAACACCGGGGAGCTGTTTTTT. The encoded protein is CSVRANTGELFF.

The rearrangement links TRBV6-5 to TRBJ2-4; 10 bases fit TRBD1. Unmatched junction bases numbered 1, after V lost 10 bases and J lost 7 bases. There are 11 residues in the CDR3. Germline CDR1 is MNHEY and CDR2 is SVGAGI. CDR3 amino acids: CATGQGNIQYF. The CDR3 nucleotides are TGTGCCACGGGACAGGGGAACATTCAGTACTTC.

This chain connects TRBV5-1 to TRBJ2-6; D call uncertain. CDR3 size: 16 residues. V was pared by 3 bases and J by 0 bases, with 10 bases between. Germline CDR1 and CDR2: SGHRS and YFSETQ. The CDR3 nucleotides read TGCGCCAGCAGCTCCGGGTCTAGCTCTGGGGCCAACGTCCTGACTTTC. Its protein is CASSSGSSSGANVLTF. Full variable domain (rest looked up from reference TRBV5-1 and TRBJ2-6): KAGVTQTPRYLIKTRGQQVTLSCSPISGHRSVSWYQQTPGQGLQFLFEYFSETQRNKGNFPGRFSGRQFSNSRSEMNVSTLELGDSALYLCASSSGSSSGANVLTFGAGSRLTVL.

This clone was seen only a few times. This chain connects TRBV28 to TRBJ1-1; possible D gene TRBD1, 5 bases. V lost 2 bases and J 4 bases, leaving 11 bases between the germline ends. The CDR3 has 14 amino acids. CDR1 is MDHEN and CDR2 is SYDVKM in the germline V gene. The CDR3 nucleotides are TGTGCCAGCAGTTTAGGGGGGTTAGGCACTGAAGCTTTCTTT. The encoded protein is CASSLGGLGTEAFF.

This clone was seen more than once but under ten times. The V and J genes are TRBV10-1 and TRBJ2-5; D is possibly TRBD2 (7 bases). Germline V gives CDR1 WNHNN, CDR2 SYGVQD (reference sequence). The CDR3 runs 15 residues. Trimming took off 11 bases at V and 2 bases at J, with 21 bases between the two ends. The CDR3 here is CAPLHRGARQETQYF. The CDR3, as DNA: TGCGCCCCACTTCATCGGGGGGCCCGACAAGAGACCCAGTACTTC.

Only one count was recorded for this clone. The genes are TRBV4-2 and TRBJ2-5, with 9 bases lining up with TRBD2. The CDR3 runs 17 residues. V lost 1 base and J lost 5; bases outside the gene matches: 11. Germline values: CDR1 LGHNA, CDR2 YNFKEQ. CDR3 in DNA: TGTGCCAGCAGCCAAGGACAACAGCGGGGGGCCGGGGAGACCCAGTACTTC. The encoded protein is CASSQGQQRGAGETQYF.

The chain joins TRBV19 to TRBJ1-5, with 8 bases matching TRBD1. From germline, CDR1 is LNHDA and CDR2 SQIVND (reference sequence). V lost 0 bases and J lost 5; bases outside the gene matches: 3. The CDR3 length is 15 residues. The CDR3 loop reads CASSIDRGQDQPQHF. In nucleotides, the CDR3 is TGTGCCAGTAGTATAGACAGGGGGCAGGATCAGCCCCAGCATTTT.

A remark on this clone: Within the sample, other DNA sequences also encode this same CDR3. The chain recombines TRBV6-1 with TRBJ1-5; weak D call: TRBD1 (5 bases). The V and J ends lost 4 bases and 0 bases respectively, with 16 bases between them. Germline lookup yields CDR1 MNHNS and CDR2 SASEGT. CDR3 length: 17 residues. CDR3: CASSGGQGEVSNQPQHF. CDR3 nucleotide sequence: TGTGCCAGCAGTGGTGGGCAGGGTGAGGTTAGCAATCAGCCCCAGCATTTT.

The gene calls are TRBV5-1 and TRBJ2-5, with 9 nucleotides matching TRBD2. The CDR3 length is 15 residues. Germline values: CDR1 SGHRS, CDR2 YFSETQ. J lost 5 bases, V lost 4 bases, and 9 bases had no gene match. The CDR3 DNA sequence: TGCGCCAGCAGCATGACTAGCGGTAGGGAGGAGACCCAGTACTTC. Translated: CASSMTSGREETQYF. Using reference TRBV5-1 and TRBJ2-5 for the parts outside the CDR3, the full variable domain is KAGVTQTPRYLIKTRGQQVTLSCSPISGHRSVSWYQQTPGQGLQFLFEYFSETQRNKGNFPGRFSGRQFSNSRSEMNVSTLELGDSALYLCASSMTSGREETQYFGPGTRLLVL.

The rearrangement links TRBV19 to TRBJ1-2; 9 bases are a match to TRBD1. Trimming cost V 5 bases and J 3 bases; bases outside gene matches: 10. This CDR3 has 16 residues. Germline CDR1 is LNHDA and CDR2 is SQIVND (reference sequence). CDR3 coding DNA: TGTGCCAGTAGTCCCGGGACAGGGTTTGGACACTATGGCTACACCTTC. It specifies CASSPGTGFGHYGYTF.

J is TRBJ2-6 and V is TRBV19, with unresolved D. The CDR3 loop spans 14 amino acids. Germline loops: CDR1 LNHDA, CDR2 SQIVND (reference sequence). Trimming took off 7 bases at V and 1 base at J, with 8 bases between the two ends. CDR3 sequence: CASNQVSGANVLTF. CDR3 bases: TGTGCCAGTAACCAGGTTTCTGGGGCCAACGTCCTGACTTTC.

The chain uses TRBV18 and TRBJ1-6; 9 bases align to TRBD1. Germline-derived CDR1 and CDR2 are KGHSH and LQKENI. V shed 6 bases, J shed 10 bases, and the junction held 10 bases outside the gene matches. The CDR3 spans 15 residues. CDR3 bases: TGTGCCAGCTCTCCCGGACAGGGGATGCGATCACCCCTCCACTTT. As protein: CASSPGQGMRSPLHF.

A single count supports this clone. The V call is TRBV5-6, the J call TRBJ2-7; TRBD1 matches 7 bases. Trimming took 0 bases from V and 3 from J; bases not matched to a gene: 3. The CDR3 has 14 amino acids. Germline CDR1 is SGHDT and CDR2 is YYEEEE. The chain's CDR3 is CASSLEQGFYEQYF. The CDR3 DNA is TGTGCCAGCAGCTTGGAACAGGGGTTCTACGAGCAGTACTTC.

The V and J genes are TRBV5-1 and TRBJ2-3; D perhaps matches TRBD2 (5 bases). Germline V gene lookup returns CDR1 SGHRS and CDR2 YFSETQ. This CDR3 contains 13 residues. The ends were cut back, 0 bases at V and 8 bases at J, with 10 bases in the middle. CDR3 bases: TGCGCCAGCAGCTTGGAAGCCGGGATTACGCAGTATTTT. Translation gives CASSLEAGITQYF.

This rearrangement joins TRBV5-1 to TRBJ2-5; 12 nucleotides align to TRBD2. The J segment lost 5 bases and the V segment lost 4 bases, leaving 6 bases of the junction unmatched. Germline V gene sequence: CDR1 SGHRS, CDR2 YFSETQ. The CDR3 loop spans 15 amino acids. CDR3 nucleotide sequence: TGCGCCAGCAGCACAAGACTAGCGGGGGAGGAGACCCAGTACTTC. Translation: CASSTRLAGEETQYF.

The genes are TRBV10-3 and TRBJ2-5; weak D call: TRBD2 (6 bases). Germline values: CDR1 ENHRY, CDR2 SYGVKD. Trimming removed 1 base at V and 2 bases at J, with 8 bases between. This CDR3 region has 14 residues. The CDR3 spells CAISEFGGQETQYF. CDR3 in DNA: TGTGCCATCAGTGAGTTTGGAGGGCAAGAGACCCAGTACTTC.

The rearrangement uses TRBV7-2 and TRBJ1-3; D uncertain. Between the trimmed V and J ends, which lost 3 bases and 1 base, there was a span of 13 bases. The CDR3 length is 16 residues. Germline CDR1 is SGHTA and CDR2 is FQGNSA. The CDR3 loop reads CASSFGVAGSGNTIYF. The DNA of the CDR3 is TGTGCCAGCAGCTTCGGAGTGGCTGGGTCTGGAAACACCATATATTTT.

The V gene is TRBV6-5, the J gene TRBJ1-2, with D perhaps matching TRBD1 (6 bases). Germline V gene data show CDR1 as MNHEY and CDR2 as SVGAGI. V was clipped by 0 bases and J by 4 bases, with 15 bases between them. The CDR3 totals 16 residues. This chain's CDR3 is CASSYSDRGQSYGYTF. DNA for the CDR3: TGTGCCAGCAGTTACTCGGATCGTGGACAGTCCTATGGCTACACCTTC.

This chain links TRBV11-2 with TRBJ2-2, with 9 bases lining up with TRBD2. Unmatched junction bases numbered 0, after V lost 1 base and J lost 0 bases. Germline values: CDR1 SGHAT, CDR2 FQNNGV. There are 16 residues in the CDR3. CDR3 loop: CASSLGLAANTGELFF. The CDR3 region has the DNA TGTGCCAGCAGCTTAGGACTAGCGGCGAACACCGGGGAGCTGTTTTTT.

V gene TRBV7-2 combines with J gene TRBJ2-7; 8 bases fit TRBD2. Germline V gene sequence: CDR1 SGHTA, CDR2 FQGNSA. The J segment lost 5 bases and the V segment lost 7 bases, leaving 13 bases of the junction unmatched. The CDR3 runs to 15 residues. This chain's CDR3 is CASTPLMAGGNEQYF. The CDR3 DNA follows: TGTGCCAGCACCCCTCTAATGGCGGGAGGAAACGAGCAGTACTTC.